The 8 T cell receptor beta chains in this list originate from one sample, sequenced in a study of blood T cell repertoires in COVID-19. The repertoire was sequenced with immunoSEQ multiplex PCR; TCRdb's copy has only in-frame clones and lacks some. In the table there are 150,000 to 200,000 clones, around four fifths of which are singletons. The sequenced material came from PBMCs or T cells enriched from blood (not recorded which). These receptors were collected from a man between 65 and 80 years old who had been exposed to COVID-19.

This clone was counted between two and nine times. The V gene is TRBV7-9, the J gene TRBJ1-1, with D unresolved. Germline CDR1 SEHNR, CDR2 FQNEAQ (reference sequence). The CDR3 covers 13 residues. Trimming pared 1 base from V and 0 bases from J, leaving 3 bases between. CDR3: CASSLVMNTEAFF. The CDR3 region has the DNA TGTGCCAGCAGCTTAGTAATGAACACTGAAGCTTTCTTT.

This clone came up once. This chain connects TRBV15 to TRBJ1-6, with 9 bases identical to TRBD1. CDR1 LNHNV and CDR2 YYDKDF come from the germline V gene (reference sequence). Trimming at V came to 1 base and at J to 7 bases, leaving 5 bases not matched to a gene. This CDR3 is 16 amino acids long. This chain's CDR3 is CATSRGGTGKNSPLHF. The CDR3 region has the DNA TGTGCCACCAGCAGAGGCGGGACAGGGAAAAATTCACCCCTCCACTTT.

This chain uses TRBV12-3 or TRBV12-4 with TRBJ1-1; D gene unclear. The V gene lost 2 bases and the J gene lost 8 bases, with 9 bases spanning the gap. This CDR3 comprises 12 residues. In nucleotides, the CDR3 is TGTGCCAGCAGTTTATTAGGAGTAGAAGCTTTCTTT. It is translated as CASSLLGVEAFF.

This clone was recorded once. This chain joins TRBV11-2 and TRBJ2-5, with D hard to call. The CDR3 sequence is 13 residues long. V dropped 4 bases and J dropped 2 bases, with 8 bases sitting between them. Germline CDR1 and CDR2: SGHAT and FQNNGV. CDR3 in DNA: TGTGCCAGCAGCTCGGGTGTACAAGAGACCCAGTACTTC. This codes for CASSSGVQETQYF.

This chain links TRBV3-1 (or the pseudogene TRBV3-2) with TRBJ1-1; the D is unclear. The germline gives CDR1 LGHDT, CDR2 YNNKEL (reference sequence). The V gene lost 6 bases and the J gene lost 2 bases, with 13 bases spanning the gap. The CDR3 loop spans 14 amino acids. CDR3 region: CASRRGSVNTEAFF. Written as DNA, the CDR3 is TGTGCCAGCAGGCGGGGAAGCGTTAACACTGAAGCTTTCTTT.

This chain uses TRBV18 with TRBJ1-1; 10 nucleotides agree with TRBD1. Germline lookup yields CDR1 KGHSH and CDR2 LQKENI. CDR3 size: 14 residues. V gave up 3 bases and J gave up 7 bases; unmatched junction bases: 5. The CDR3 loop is CASSPSGTGVEAFF. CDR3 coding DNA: TGTGCCAGCTCACCCTCCGGGACAGGGGTTGAAGCTTTCTTT. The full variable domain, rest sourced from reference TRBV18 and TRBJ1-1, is NAGVMQNPRHLVRRRGQEARLRCSPMKGHSHVYWYRQLPEEGLKFMVYLQKENIIDESGMPKERFSAEFPKEGPSILRIQQVVRGDSAAYFCASSPSGTGVEAFFGQGTRLTVV.

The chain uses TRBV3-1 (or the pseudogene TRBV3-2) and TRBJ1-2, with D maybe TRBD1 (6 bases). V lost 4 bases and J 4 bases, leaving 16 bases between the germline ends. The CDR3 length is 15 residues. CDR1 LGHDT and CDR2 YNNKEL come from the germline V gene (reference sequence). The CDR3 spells CASSPETGPVYGYTF. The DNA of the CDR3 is TGTGCCAGCAGCCCCGAAACAGGGCCGGTCTATGGCTACACCTTC.

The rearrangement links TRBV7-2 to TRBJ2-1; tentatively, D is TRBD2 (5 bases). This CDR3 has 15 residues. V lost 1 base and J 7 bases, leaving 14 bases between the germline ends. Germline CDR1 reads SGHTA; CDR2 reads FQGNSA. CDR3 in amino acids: CASSLVAGSGNEQFF. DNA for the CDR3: TGTGCCAGCAGCTTAGTGGCAGGTTCGGGGAATGAGCAGTTCTTC.